This record concerns one T cell receptor (beta chain) sequence. Its antigen is undetermined. The record originates from a study of memory CD4+ T cells and cytomegalovirus serostatus. Single viable CD3+CD4+CD8-CD45RO+ cells were sorted as the memory CD4+ T cells. CMV serostatus came from serum IgG against pp150, pp28, p38, p52. Regarding the study as a whole: Of 150 to 200 reported CMV TCRbeta sequences, 65 to 85 were found in memory CD4+ repertoires. CMV serostatus prediction reached median AUC roughly 0.95, or 0.91 with US-trained model.

This CDR3 has 11 amino acids. Between the trimmed V and J ends, which lost 7 bases and 7 bases, there was a span of 12 bases. Per germline, CDR1 SGDLS and CDR2 YYNGEE. Original methodology: After removing out-of-frame reads, 2.3 million or so distinct TCRbeta sequences remained. Profiled with immunoSEQ multiplex PCR; TCRdb holds only in-frame clones, not every one. That table supplies the V and J calls and clone size; D and trimming were determined from the DNA. The data show about 31,000 clones, approximately 76% seen once. This chain links TRBV9 with TRBJ2-7; either TRBD1 or TRBD2 may fit D (5 bases each). The sample was memory CD4+ T cells from blood. The receptor was isolated from an adult in good health and CMV-seronegative. Some clones in this sample may be carry-over from other donors' samples. Here the CDR3 reads CASGTGREQYF. CDR3 in DNA: TGTGCCAGCGGGACCGGCCGGGAGCAGTACTTC.